The present T cell receptor (beta chain) was sequenced within a study of glioma-infiltrating T cells after dendritic cell vaccination. Background on the study: The vaccine used monocyte-derived dendritic cells pulsed overnight with autologous tumor lysate.

Input was approximately 2 ug genomic DNA, or all available if less. Produced via immunoSEQ multiplex PCR; TCRdb's table is partial and in-frame only. The sample includes 95,000 to 110,000 clones, roughly 79% of them seen just once. CDR3 size: 15 residues. Germline V lookup: CDR1 GTSNPN, CDR2 SVGIG (reference sequence). Study-wide results and limits: Patients with more pretreatment TILs had longer time to progression and survival.

This clone was recorded a few times. The antigen is undetermined. A junction boundary mismatches the germline segment, possibly from a read error. The chain has TRBV30 and TRBJ1-6; D is undetermined. The sequence was obtained from a human donor with glioblastoma. The sequencing here drew on blood, taken before dendritic cell vaccination. CDR3 nucleotide sequence: TGTGCCTGCAGTGGTTTGAGCTCCTATAATTCACCCCTCCACTTT. Encoded protein: CACSGLSSYNSPLHF.